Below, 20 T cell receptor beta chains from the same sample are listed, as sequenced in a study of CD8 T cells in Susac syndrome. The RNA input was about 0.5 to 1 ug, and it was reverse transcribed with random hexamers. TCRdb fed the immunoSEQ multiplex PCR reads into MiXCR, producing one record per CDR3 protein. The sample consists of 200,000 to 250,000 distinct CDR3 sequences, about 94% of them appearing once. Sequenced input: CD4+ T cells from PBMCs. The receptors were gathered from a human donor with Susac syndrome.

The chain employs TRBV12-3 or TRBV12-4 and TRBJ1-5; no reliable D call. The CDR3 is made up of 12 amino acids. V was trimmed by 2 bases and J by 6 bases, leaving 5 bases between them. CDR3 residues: CASSLKPQPQHF. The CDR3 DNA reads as TGTGCCAGCAGTTTAAAACCTCAGCCCCAGCATTTT.

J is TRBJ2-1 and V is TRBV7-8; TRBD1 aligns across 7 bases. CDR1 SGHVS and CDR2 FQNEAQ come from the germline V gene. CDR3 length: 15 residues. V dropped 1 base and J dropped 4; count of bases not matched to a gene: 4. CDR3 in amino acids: CASSLDDRAYNEQFF. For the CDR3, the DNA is TGTGCCAGCAGCTTAGACGACAGGGCGTACAATGAGCAGTTCTTC.

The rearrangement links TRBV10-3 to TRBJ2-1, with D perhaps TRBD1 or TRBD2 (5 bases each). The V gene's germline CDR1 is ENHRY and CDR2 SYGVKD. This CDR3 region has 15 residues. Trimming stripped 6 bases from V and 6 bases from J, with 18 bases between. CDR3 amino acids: CAISRDLQPTNEQFF. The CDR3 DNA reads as TGTGCCATCAGCCGGGACCTACAACCCACCAATGAGCAGTTCTTC.

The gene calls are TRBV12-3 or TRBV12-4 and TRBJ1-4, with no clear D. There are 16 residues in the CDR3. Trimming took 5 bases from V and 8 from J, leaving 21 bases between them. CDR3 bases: TGTGCCAGCAGTCGAAACGACCCCAACCTGGAGGAAAAACTGTTTTTT. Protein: CASSRNDPNLEEKLFF.

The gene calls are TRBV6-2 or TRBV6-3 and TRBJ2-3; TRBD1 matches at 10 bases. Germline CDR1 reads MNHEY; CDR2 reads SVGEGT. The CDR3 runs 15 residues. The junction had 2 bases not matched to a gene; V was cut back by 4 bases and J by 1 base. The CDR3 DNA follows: TGTGCCAGCAGTTGGACAGGGGGAGGCACAGATACGCAGTATTTT. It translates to CASSWTGGGTDTQYF.

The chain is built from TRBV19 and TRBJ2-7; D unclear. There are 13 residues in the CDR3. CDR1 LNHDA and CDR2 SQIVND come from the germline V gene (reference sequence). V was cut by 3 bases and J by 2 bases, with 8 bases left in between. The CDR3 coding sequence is TGTGCCAGTAGTATGCCGGGTCCCTACGAGCAGTACTTC. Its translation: CASSMPGPYEQYF.

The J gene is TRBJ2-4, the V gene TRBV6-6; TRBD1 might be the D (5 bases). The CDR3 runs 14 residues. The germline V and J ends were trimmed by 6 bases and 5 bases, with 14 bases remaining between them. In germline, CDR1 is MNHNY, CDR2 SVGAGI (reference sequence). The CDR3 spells CASSPTVGQNIQYF. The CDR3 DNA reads TGTGCCAGCAGCCCGACAGTAGGCCAAAACATTCAGTACTTC.

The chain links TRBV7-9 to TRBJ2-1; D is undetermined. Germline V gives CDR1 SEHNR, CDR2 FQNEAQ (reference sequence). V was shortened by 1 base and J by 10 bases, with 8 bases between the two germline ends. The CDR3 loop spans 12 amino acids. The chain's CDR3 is CASSLEGVEQFF. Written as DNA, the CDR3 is TGTGCCAGCAGCTTAGAGGGTGTCGAGCAGTTCTTC. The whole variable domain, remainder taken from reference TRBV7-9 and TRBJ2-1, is DTGVSQNPRHKITKRGQNVTFRCDPISEHNRLYWYRQTLGQGPEFLTYFQNEAQLEKSRLLSDRFSAERPKGSFSTLEIQRTEQGDSAMYLCASSLEGVEQFFGPGTRLTVL.

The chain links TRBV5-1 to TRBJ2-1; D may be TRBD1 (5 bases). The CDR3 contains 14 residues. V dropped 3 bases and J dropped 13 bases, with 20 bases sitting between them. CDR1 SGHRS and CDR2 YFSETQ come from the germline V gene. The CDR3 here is CASSSDTSTAPQFF. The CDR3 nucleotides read TGCGCCAGCAGCTCCGACACCTCGACAGCCCCACAGTTCTTC. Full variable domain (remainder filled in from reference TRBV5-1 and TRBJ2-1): KAGVTQTPRYLIKTRGQQVTLSCSPISGHRSVSWYQQTPGQGLQFLFEYFSETQRNKGNFPGRFSGRQFSNSRSEMNVSTLELGDSALYLCASSSDTSTAPQFFGPGTRLTVL.

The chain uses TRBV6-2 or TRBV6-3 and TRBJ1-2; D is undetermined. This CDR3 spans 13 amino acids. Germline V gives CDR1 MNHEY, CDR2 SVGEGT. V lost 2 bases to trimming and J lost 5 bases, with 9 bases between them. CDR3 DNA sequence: TGTGCCAGCAGTTACCGGGCGGATTATGGCTACACCTTC. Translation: CASSYRADYGYTF.

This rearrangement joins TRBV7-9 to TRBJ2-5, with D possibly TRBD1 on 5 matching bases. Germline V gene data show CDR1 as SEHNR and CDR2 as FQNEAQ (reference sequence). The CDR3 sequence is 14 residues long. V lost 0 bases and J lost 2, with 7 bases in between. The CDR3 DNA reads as TGTGCCAGCAGCTTAGCACAGGTTCAAGAGACCCAGTACTTC. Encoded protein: CASSLAQVQETQYF.

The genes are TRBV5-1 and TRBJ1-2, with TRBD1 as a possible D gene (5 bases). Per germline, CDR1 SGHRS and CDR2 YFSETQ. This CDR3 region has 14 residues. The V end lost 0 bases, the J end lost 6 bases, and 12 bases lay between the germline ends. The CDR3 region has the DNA TGCGCCAGCAGCTTGGGTGGGACCCCTAATGGCTACACCTTC. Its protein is CASSLGGTPNGYTF. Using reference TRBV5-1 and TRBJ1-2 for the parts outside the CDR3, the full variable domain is KAGVTQTPRYLIKTRGQQVTLSCSPISGHRSVSWYQQTPGQGLQFLFEYFSETQRNKGNFPGRFSGRQFSNSRSEMNVSTLELGDSALYLCASSLGGTPNGYTFGSGTRLTVV.

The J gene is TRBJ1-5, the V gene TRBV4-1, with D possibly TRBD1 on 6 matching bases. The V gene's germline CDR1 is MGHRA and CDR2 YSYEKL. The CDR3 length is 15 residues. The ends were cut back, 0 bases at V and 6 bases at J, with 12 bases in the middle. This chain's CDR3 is CASSQEGRGVQPQHF. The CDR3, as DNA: TGCGCCAGCAGCCAAGAGGGTAGGGGGGTTCAGCCCCAGCATTTT.

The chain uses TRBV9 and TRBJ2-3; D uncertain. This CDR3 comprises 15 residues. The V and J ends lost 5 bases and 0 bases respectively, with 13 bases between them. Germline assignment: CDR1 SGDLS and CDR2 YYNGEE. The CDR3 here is CASRPHQQSTDTQYF. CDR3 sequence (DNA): TGTGCCAGCAGACCCCACCAGCAGAGCACAGATACGCAGTATTTT.

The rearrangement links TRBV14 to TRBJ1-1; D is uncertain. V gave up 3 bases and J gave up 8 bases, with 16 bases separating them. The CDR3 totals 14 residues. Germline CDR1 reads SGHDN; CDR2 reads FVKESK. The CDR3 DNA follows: TGTGCCAGCAGCCACGCAAGCTGGAGGTCGGAAGCTTTCTTT. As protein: CASSHASWRSEAFF.

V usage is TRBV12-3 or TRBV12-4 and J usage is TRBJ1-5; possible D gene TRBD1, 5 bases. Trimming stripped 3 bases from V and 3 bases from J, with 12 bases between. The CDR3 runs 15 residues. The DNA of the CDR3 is TGTGCCAGCAGTTTGTCAGGGATAGACAATCAGCCCCAGCATTTT. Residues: CASSLSGIDNQPQHF.

This CDR3 is CTSSQDYKGRLASTPQETQYF. The DNA for the CDR3 is TGCACCAGCAGCCAAGACTACAAGGGGAGACTAGCTTCCACCCCTCAAGAGACCCAGTACTTC. The chain links TRBV1 to TRBJ2-5; TRBD2, the D gene given by the table, was not confirmed from the DNA. TRBV1 has pseudogene status. This CDR3 has 21 amino acids.

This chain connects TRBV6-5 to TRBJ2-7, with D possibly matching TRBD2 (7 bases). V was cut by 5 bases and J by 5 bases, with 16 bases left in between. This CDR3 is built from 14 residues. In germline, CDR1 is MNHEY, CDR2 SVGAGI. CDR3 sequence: CASSPTWGGNEQYF. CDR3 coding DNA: TGTGCCAGCAGTCCGACATGGGGGGGCAACGAGCAGTACTTC.

The CDR3 loop reads CASSPLSSTLNTEAFF. The CDR3 nucleotides read TGTGCCAGCAGCCCGTTATCCTCCACTTTGAACACTGAAGCTTTCTTT. The V and J genes are TRBV6-1 and TRBJ1-1; D not certain. The germline V gene encodes CDR1 MNHNS and CDR2 SASEGT. The CDR3 loop spans 16 amino acids. The V end was cut by 6 bases, the J end by 0 bases, with 17 bases between.

In DNA, the CDR3 is TGTGCCACCAGCATCAGGGAGGCATATAGCAATCAGCCCCAGCATTTT. Its translation is CATSIREAYSNQPQHF. The chain recombines TRBV19 with TRBJ1-5; tentatively, D is TRBD1 (5 bases). This CDR3 region has 16 residues. V dropped 10 bases and J dropped 0 bases, with 19 bases sitting between them. Germline CDR1 is LNHDA and CDR2 is SQIVND (reference sequence). Based on the CDR3 plus reference TRBV19 and TRBJ1-5, the full variable domain is DGGITQSPKYLFRKEGQNVTLSCEQNLNHDAMYWYRQDPGQGLRLIYYSQIVNDFQKGDIAEGYSVSREKKESFPLTVTSAQKNPTAFYLCATSIREAYSNQPQHFGDGTRLSIL.